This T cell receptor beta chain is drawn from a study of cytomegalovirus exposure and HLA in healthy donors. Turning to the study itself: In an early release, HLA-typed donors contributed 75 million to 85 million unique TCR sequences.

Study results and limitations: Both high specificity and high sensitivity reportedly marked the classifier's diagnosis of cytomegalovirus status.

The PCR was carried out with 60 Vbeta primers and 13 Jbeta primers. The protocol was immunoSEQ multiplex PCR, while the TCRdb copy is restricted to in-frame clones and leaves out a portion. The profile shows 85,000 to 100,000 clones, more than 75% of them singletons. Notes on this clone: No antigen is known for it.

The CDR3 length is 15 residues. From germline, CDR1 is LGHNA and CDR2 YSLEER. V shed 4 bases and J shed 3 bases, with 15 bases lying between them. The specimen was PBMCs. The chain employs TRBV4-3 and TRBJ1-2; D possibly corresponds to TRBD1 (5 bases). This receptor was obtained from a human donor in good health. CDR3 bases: TGCGCCAGCAGCCCATCAGGGAATTCGGACTATGGCTACACCTTC. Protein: CASSPSGNSDYGYTF.